This entry concerns a single T cell receptor (beta chain). What it recognizes is unknown. CDR3 length: 13 amino acids. V was clipped by 1 base and J by 4 bases, with 7 bases between them. Germline V gives CDR1 SEHNR, CDR2 FQNEAQ (reference sequence). These data are taken from a study of T cell responses to AZD1222 COVID-19 vaccine. Study-level points and caveats: Females made up more of the donors, who were largely white British, and clonal diversity may have come out too low. Repertoire sampling was restricted to post-peak T cell response timepoints.

The method was immunoSEQ multiplex PCR; TCRdb's version includes in-frame clones alone and lacks a portion of them. This table holds 120,000 to 150,000 clones, 88% found once. This chain uses TRBV7-9 with TRBJ1-2; D gene uncertain. The sequence derives from an adult in good health. The sample here was peripheral blood, taken on day 0 of AZD1222 vaccination. CDR3 loop: CASSLVDRYGYTF. CDR3 DNA: TGTGCCAGCAGCTTAGTCGACCGCTATGGCTACACCTTC.